The clone carrying this TCR beta chain has a count of ten or more. No antigen is known for it. Patients were excluded because of uncontrolled infection, other autoimmune disease, pregnancy or lactation. V lost 1 base to trimming and J lost 4 bases, with 8 bases between them. The germline V gene encodes CDR1 SGDLS and CDR2 YYNGEE. The CDR3 is made up of 14 amino acids. Amplification of TCR beta CDR3 regions was performed using RNA transcripts as template. An initial round of RT-PCR targeting the TCR CDR3 relied on the HTBI primer set. TCRdb re-called the multiplex PCR reads with MiXCR, one entry per CDR3 protein. Of 700,000 to 850,000 distinct CDR3 sequences in the sample, roughly 32% are singletons; the top ten hold around 30%. The sample originates from a study of T cells in Graves' hyperthyroidism and ophthalmopathy. Broader study findings: Most thyroid clonotypes that were expanded above 0.001 also turned up in blood. A model of 13 V-J features distinguished ophthalmopathy from stable hyperthyroidism.

This sequence originates from a woman in her 40s with Graves' hyperthyroidism. J is TRBJ2-2 and V is TRBV9; D call uncertain. Sequences were obtained from blood. The CDR3 DNA reads as TGTGCCAGCAGCGTAAATGTGGTCACCGGGGAGCTGTTTTTT. Its translation: CASSVNVVTGELFF.